The rows below give T cell receptor beta chains drawn from one sample of a study of blood T cell repertoires in COVID-19. The table came from immunoSEQ multiplex PCR; TCRdb's copy has only in-frame clones and leaves some out. In the table there are tens of thousands of clones, about 81% of which are singletons. Sequencing was carried out using peripheral blood. The source is a man in his fifties or sixties with acute or convalescent COVID-19. Both conserved end residues are part of each CDR3. D genes are given only for firm matches. Clone size is stated in some rows and not others, as once, few, many or a class when expanded.

D gene,V gene,clone size,J gene,CDR3 protein,CDR3 DNA
TRBD2,TRBV5-5,-,TRBJ2-1,CASSELAASYNEQFF,TGTGCCAGCAGCGAACTAGCGGCCTCCTACAATGAGCAGTTCTTC
-,TRBV5-4,-,TRBJ1-1,CASSLVGDSEAFF,TGTGCCAGCAGCTTGGTTGGGGACTCTGAAGCTTTCTTT
TRBD1,TRBV7-9,-,TRBJ2-3,CASSLRTGGDFDTQYF,TGTGCCAGCAGCTTAAGGACAGGGGGCGATTTCGATACGCAGTATTTT
TRBD2,TRBV7-2,-,TRBJ2-1,CASSLRLAGWISEQFF,TGTGCCAGCAGCCTTCGACTAGCGGGGTGGATTAGTGAGCAGTTCTTC
-,TRBV3-1/TRBV3-2,-,TRBJ2-7,CASSQGTEREQYF,TGTGCCAGCAGCCAAGGGACAGAACGAGAGCAGTACTTC
TRBD1,TRBV7-3,once,TRBJ1-1,CASSPRQGFNTEAFF,TGTGCCAGCAGCCCGCGACAGGGGTTCAACACTGAAGCTTTCTTT
-,TRBV12-3/TRBV12-4,-,TRBJ2-1,CASSRGADNEQFF,TGTGCCAGCAGCCGGGGGGCAGACAATGAGCAGTTCTTC
TRBD2,TRBV4-1,-,TRBJ2-5,CASSQTGLAGGQTQYF,TGCGCCAGCAGCCAAACGGGACTAGCAGGGGGACAGACCCAGTACTTC
-,TRBV16,medium-sized,TRBJ1-1,CASSQVVQVNTEAFF,TGTGCCAGCAGCCAGGTCGTACAAGTGAACACTGAAGCTTTCTTT
TRBD1,TRBV2,-,TRBJ1-4,CASSEGGTGNEKLFF,TGTGCCAGCAGTGAAGGGGGGACAGGCAATGAAAAACTGTTTTTT
-,TRBV5-5,few,TRBJ1-1,CASSSNRSLNTEAFF,TGTGCCAGCAGCTCGAACAGGAGCCTGAACACTGAAGCTTTCTTT
TRBD1,TRBV19,-,TRBJ2-1,CASSIDSGTGINEQFF,TGTGCCAGTAGTATAGATTCGGGGACAGGAATTAATGAGCAGTTCTTC
TRBD1,TRBV5-1,-,TRBJ1-5,CASSLWAGGDQPQHF,TGCGCCAGCAGCTTATGGGCAGGGGGCGATCAGCCCCAGCATTTT
TRBD2,TRBV6-5,-,TRBJ2-7,CASSWTSGINEQYF,TGCGCCAGCAGTTGGACTAGCGGGATCAACGAGCAGTACTTC
-,TRBV18,-,TRBJ2-7,CASSRMVWKLGSNGAYEQYF,TGTGCCAGCTCACGGATGGTATGGAAACTCGGGAGCAATGGCGCCTACGAGCAGTACTTC
TRBD1,TRBV20-1,-,TRBJ1-2,CSATDRGDGYTF,TGCAGTGCTACTGACAGGGGGGACGGCTACACCTTC
-,TRBV2,few,TRBJ1-3,CASSEEDSSFGNTIYF,TGTGCCAGCAGTGAGGAGGACAGTTCCTTCGGAAACACCATATATTTT
-,TRBV5-1,few,TRBJ2-7,CASSLATEQYF,TGCGCCAGCAGCTTGGCCACAGAGCAGTACTTC
-,TRBV7-3,-,TRBJ1-1,CASSTGSGTEAFF,TGTGCCAGCAGTACAGGGTCTGGGACTGAAGCTTTCTTT
TRBD1,TRBV5-1,-,TRBJ1-5,CASSRTGGDQPQHF,TGCGCCAGCAGCAGGACAGGGGGAGATCAGCCCCAGCATTTT
TRBD1,TRBV30,few,TRBJ1-2,CAWSNNRGPYGYTF,TGTGCCTGGAGCAACAACAGGGGTCCCTATGGCTACACCTTC
-,TRBV7-3,-,TRBJ1-3,CASSSSGGGEGNTIYF,TGTGCCAGCAGCTCCTCCGGAGGCGGGGAAGGAAACACCATATATTTT
TRBD2,TRBV27,-,TRBJ2-6,CASSPTPRLAGGNQGTGANVLTF,TGTGCCAGCAGTCCGACCCCTAGGCTAGCGGGAGGAAACCAAGGTACTGGGGCCAACGTCCTGACTTTC
-,TRBV4-2,-,TRBJ1-4,CASSQERGREKLFF,TGTGCCAGCAGCCAAGAACGGGGAAGGGAAAAACTGTTTTTT
-,TRBV5-4,-,TRBJ2-7,CASSLFGGPYEQYF,TGTGCCAGCAGCTTGTTTGGAGGTCCCTACGAGCAGTACTTC
-,TRBV10-3,once,TRBJ1-2,CAISEEDRYGYTF,TGTGCCATCAGTGAGGAGGATCGCTATGGCTACACCTTC
-,TRBV7-3,-,TRBJ2-1,CASSLDGSSYNEQFF,TGTGCCAGCAGCTTAGACGGGAGCTCCTACAATGAGCAGTTCTTC
-,TRBV6-5,-,TRBJ1-4,CASRTTGSNEKLFF,TGTGCCAGCAGGACGACAGGTTCTAATGAAAAACTGTTTTTT
TRBD1,TRBV5-1,-,TRBJ1-2,CASSLKGADQLSGYTF,TGCGCCAGCAGCTTGAAGGGGGCCGATCAGCTGAGTGGCTACACCTTC
TRBD1,TRBV4-1,-,TRBJ2-7,CASSQDLGQGYEQYF,TGCGCCAGCAGCCAAGACCTCGGACAGGGCTACGAGCAGTACTTC
-,TRBV6-1,few,TRBJ1-3,CASSEYQNFGASGNTIYF,TGTGCCAGCAGTGAATACCAGAACTTTGGGGCCTCTGGAAACACCATATATTTT
-,TRBV4-2,-,TRBJ1-5,CASSQDLATGSNQPQHF,TGTGCCAGCAGCCAAGATTTGGCGACAGGTAGCAATCAGCCCCAGCATTTT
TRBD2,TRBV5-1,-,TRBJ2-5,CASSSPTSGIQETQYF,TGCGCCAGCAGCTCCCCGACTAGCGGGATACAAGAGACCCAGTACTTC
-,TRBV20-1,-,TRBJ1-6,CSASPETGSPLHF,TGCAGTGCTAGTCCGGAGACAGGCTCACCCCTCCACTTT
TRBD2,TRBV5-1,-,TRBJ2-3,CASSPYGTSGLPSTDTQYF,TGCGCCAGCAGCCCCTACGGGACTAGCGGATTGCCTAGCACAGATACGCAGTATTTT
TRBD1,TRBV3-1/TRBV3-2,-,TRBJ1-6,CASSQAGGSSYNSPLHF,TGTGCCAGCAGCCAAGCAGGGGGCAGCTCCTATAATTCACCCCTCCACTTT
-,TRBV23-1,-,TRBJ1-3,CASPSGRGNTIYF,TGCGCCAGCCCTTCGGGTCGTGGAAACACCATATATTTT
TRBD2,TRBV7-3,-,TRBJ2-3,CASSSTSGRAGDTQYF,TGTGCCAGCAGCTCCACTAGCGGGAGGGCTGGAGATACGCAGTATTTT
TRBD1,TRBV6-5,-,TRBJ2-7,CASSYRDRTIPYEQYF,TGTGCCAGCAGTTACCGGGACAGGACCATCCCCTACGAGCAGTACTTC
TRBD1,TRBV4-2,-,TRBJ1-1,CASSQGETGAWEAFF,TGTGCCAGCAGCCAGGGGGAGACAGGGGCATGGGAAGCTTTCTTT